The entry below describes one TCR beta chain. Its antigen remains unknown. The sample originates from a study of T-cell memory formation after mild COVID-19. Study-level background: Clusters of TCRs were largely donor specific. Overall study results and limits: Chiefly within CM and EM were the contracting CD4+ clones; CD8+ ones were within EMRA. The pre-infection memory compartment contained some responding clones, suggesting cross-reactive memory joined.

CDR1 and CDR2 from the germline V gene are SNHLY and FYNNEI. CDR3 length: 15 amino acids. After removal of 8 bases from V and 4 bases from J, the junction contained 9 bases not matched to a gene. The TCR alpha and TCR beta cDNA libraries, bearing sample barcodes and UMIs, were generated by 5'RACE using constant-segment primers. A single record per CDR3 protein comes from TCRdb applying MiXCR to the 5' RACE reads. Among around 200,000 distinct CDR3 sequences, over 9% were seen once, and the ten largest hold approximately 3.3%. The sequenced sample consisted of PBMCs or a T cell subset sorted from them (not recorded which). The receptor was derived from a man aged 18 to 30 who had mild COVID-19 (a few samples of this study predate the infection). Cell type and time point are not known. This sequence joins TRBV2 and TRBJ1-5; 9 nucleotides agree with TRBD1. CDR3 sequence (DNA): TGTGCCAGCGGAGGGACAGGGTTTATGAATCAGCCCCAGCATTTT. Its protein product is CASGGTGFMNQPQHF.